This record concerns one T cell receptor beta chain sequence. The data derive from a study of blood T cell repertoires in COVID-19. Study context: Specimens from acute and convalescent COVID-19 originated in the United States, Italy and Spain. T cells, B-cell-depleted T cells, or PBMCs supplied cDNA or gDNA.

Source study methods: Researchers report that nucleated cell counts were estimated from reference gene primer amplification. Generated by immunoSEQ multiplex PCR, the TCRdb table keeps only in-frame clones and is missing some. That table is the source of V, J and clone size, and D and trimming were worked out from the DNA. The data contain around 90,000 clones, around 88% of them singletons. V dropped 2 bases and J dropped 4 bases, with 12 bases sitting between them. CDR1 and CDR2 (germline): GTSNPN, SVGIG (reference sequence). This CDR3 is 13 amino acids long. The Seattle site enrolled patients during active infection and followed them longitudinally.

This receptor was identified in a man aged 45-65 years with COVID-19, enrolled during active disease. The chain recombines TRBV30 with TRBJ2-7, with a weak D call TRBD1 (5 bases). The sequenced sample was peripheral blood. The CDR3: CAWSMTASYEQYF. The CDR3 DNA reads as TGTGCCTGGAGTATGACAGCCTCATACGAGCAGTACTTC.